Listed here are 8 T cell receptor beta chains from one sample, sequenced in a study of CD8 T cells in ankylosing spondylitis. One entry per CDR3 protein, called by TCRdb with MiXCR from the 5' RACE reads. Here the sample spans a few hundred thousand distinct CDR3 sequences, roughly 20% being singletons. Sequencing used blood, either unsorted or a sorted T cell fraction (not recorded which). The receptors originated from a female donor with ankylosing spondylitis or in good health (not recorded which).

A few counts support this clonotype. The gene calls are TRBV6-6 and TRBJ1-2; TRBD1 is a possible D gene (6 bases). V was pared by 5 bases and J by 0 bases, with 7 bases between. The CDR3 loop spans 13 amino acids. CDR1 is MNHNY, CDR2 SVGAGI, per germline (reference sequence). The chain's CDR3 is CASSGQSNYGYTF. The CDR3 coding sequence is TGTGCCAGCAGTGGACAGTCTAACTATGGCTACACCTTC.

This chain uses TRBV5-1 with TRBJ2-2; the D is unclear. Germline V gene data show CDR1 as SGHRS and CDR2 as YFSETQ. The V gene lost 4 bases and the J gene lost 6 bases, with 10 bases spanning the gap. The CDR3 length is 13 residues. The CDR3 coding sequence is TGCGCCAGCAGCCGCGTCGTATCCGGGGAGCTGTTTTTT. Translating it yields CASSRVVSGELFF.

The V call is TRBV24-1, the J call TRBJ2-3; 7 bases map to TRBD1. Germline assignment: CDR1 KGHDR and CDR2 SFDVKD. Germline trimming cut 1 base from V and 4 bases from J; bases unmatched to any gene: 7. This CDR3 is 16 amino acids long. CDR3 region: CATSDFGRGSADTQYF. CDR3 bases: TGTGCCACCAGTGATTTCGGCAGGGGGAGCGCAGATACGCAGTATTTT.

Ten or more counts support this clonotype. The chain recombines TRBV4-2 with TRBJ1-2, with a weak D call TRBD1 (6 bases). The CDR3 has 17 amino acids. Germline CDR1 reads LGHNA; CDR2 reads YNFKEQ. The germline V and J ends were trimmed by 0 bases and 0 bases, with 14 bases remaining between them. The CDR3 sequence is CASSQEGGGPANYGYTF. The CDR3 DNA reads as TGTGCCAGCAGCCAAGAAGGGGGAGGACCAGCTAACTATGGCTACACCTTC.

A few counts support this clonotype. The chain couples TRBV20-1 to TRBJ2-5; D assignment may be TRBD1 or TRBD2 (5 bases each). Between the trimmed V and J ends, which lost 6 bases and 5 bases, there was a span of 13 bases. The CDR3 extends over 12 amino acids. Germline-derived CDR1 and CDR2 are DFQATT and SNEGSKA (reference sequence). The CDR3, as DNA: TGCAGTGCCACACGGGACGGTGAGACCCAGTACTTC. Translation: CSATRDGETQYF.

The genes are TRBV20-1 and TRBJ2-5; 16 nucleotides line up with TRBD2. V shed 5 bases, J shed 5 bases, and the junction held 2 bases outside the gene matches. The CDR3 loop spans 14 amino acids. Germline CDR1 and CDR2: DFQATT and SNEGSKA (reference sequence). The CDR3 region is CSAGTSGREETQYF. The CDR3 coding sequence is TGCAGTGCTGGGACTAGCGGGAGGGAGGAGACCCAGTACTTC.

This clonotype has just a few counts. The V call is TRBV27, the J call TRBJ2-1, with TRBD1 identical over 9 bases. V was pared by 7 bases and J by 8 bases, with 9 bases of the junction left unmatched. This CDR3 has 14 amino acids. CDR1 MNHEY and CDR2 SMNVEV come from the germline V gene (reference sequence). This CDR3 reads CASTRQGGLDEQFF. CDR3 bases: TGTGCCAGCACCAGACAGGGGGGGTTGGATGAGCAGTTCTTC.

The rearrangement links TRBV29-1 to TRBJ2-7; TRBD1 aligns across 7 bases. The CDR3 has 14 residues. V was clipped by 4 bases and J by 8 bases; unmatched bases: 14. Looked up from germline, CDR1 is SQVTM and CDR2 is ANQGSEA. For the CDR3, the DNA is TGCAGCGTTGTGGGTATGACAGGGAATAGCAAGCAGTACTTC. Its translation is CSVVGMTGNSKQYF.